The T cell receptor beta chain described here comes from a study of CD4 T cells in relation to SARS-CoV-2 and coronaviruses. Study-level findings and limits: Samples before the pandemic and after infection were not matched within any donor.

Before the COVID-19 pandemic, during about 2010-2018, CD4+ T cells were taken from unexposed donors. Isolation of CD4+ T cells took place after around 11 days in culture. Cells permitting, SARS-CoV-2 S/N and four cold-coronavirus spikes were tested on unexposed-donor CD4+ T cells. Clones were sequenced by immunoSEQ multiplex PCR, and TCRdb holds only the in-frame ones, with some missing. Among just over 25,000 clones listed, more than 65% were seen once. Concerning this clone: No antigen is known for it.

This clonotype was sampled from a human donor in good health. The sample consisted of CD4+ T cells from PBMCs, cultured in vitro.

The CDR3: CASSPARLAGGSDTQYF. As DNA, the CDR3 is TGTGCCAGTAGTCCAGCCCGTTTAGCGGGAGGTTCAGATACGCAGTATTTT. V and J are TRBV19 and TRBJ2-3, with 10 bases lining up with TRBD2. This CDR3 contains 17 residues. With 5 bases clipped from V and 4 bases from J, the junction kept 12 bases outside the gene matches. Germline V gene sequence: CDR1 LNHDA, CDR2 SQIVND (reference sequence).